The T cell receptor beta chain described here comes from a study of regulatory T cells in long-lasting Graves disease. CDR3 size: 16 residues. This sample's time point: newly diagnosed GD, antithyroid drugs for less than 3 months. Extracted PBMC RNA gave rise to the TCR library. Libraries of TCR beta came from iRepertoire HTBI primers plus Arm-PCR of CDR3 regions. TCRdb re-called the multiplex PCR reads with MiXCR, one entry per CDR3 protein. The table records around 500,000 distinct CDR3 sequences, around 12% of them present only once. Notes on this clonotype: A much larger clone sits a single nucleotide away, making a read error possible.

These data are also associated with another study on T cells in Graves' hyperthyroidism and ophthalmopathy.

The source was peripheral blood mononuclear cells (PBMCs), collected at new diagnosis, from a patient treated with antithyroid drugs. The chain links TRBV12-3 or TRBV12-4 to TRBJ2-1, with D hard to call. This clonotype was obtained from a woman between 25 and 40 years old with Graves disease. The CDR3 spells CASSFSYQSSYNERFF. The CDR3 DNA reads as TGTGCCAGCAGTTTTTCCTACCAGAGCTCCTACAATGAGCGGTTCTTC.